The clone carrying this T cell receptor beta chain was seen a single time. Its antigen is currently unknown. Genomic DNA from unsorted samples was obtained from around 88 million PBMCs (per sample). These data come from a study of shared clonotypes between healthy human individuals. Study findings and constraints: Donor scarcity curtailed the genetic and exposure-history diversity represented herein.

Germline V gene sequence: CDR1 MDHEN, CDR2 SYDVKM. J lost 2 bases, V lost 6 bases, and 3 bases had no gene match. The CDR3 is made up of 13 amino acids. Some 32,000 T cell genomes, or approximately 290 ng DNA, went into replicate PCRs of unsorted PBMC. Ten immunoSEQ deep assay plates held the unsorted PBMC DNA. Assay used: immunoSEQ multiplex PCR; TCRdb lists only in-frame clones, some missing. Counted here are 450,000 to 500,000 clones, 81% occurring once; the ten biggest clones make up roughly 13%. The J gene is TRBJ2-5, the V gene TRBV28; 7 bases are shared with TRBD2. The source material was PBMCs. The receptor was derived from a middle-aged woman in good health. Some clones in this sample may be carry-over from other donors' samples. The CDR3 region is CASRSSGQETQYF. In DNA, the CDR3 is TGTGCCAGCAGATCTAGCGGTCAAGAGACCCAGTACTTC.